The rows below give T cell receptor beta chains drawn from one sample of a study of blood T cell repertoires in COVID-19. Assay used: immunoSEQ multiplex PCR; TCRdb lists only in-frame clones, some missing. Of some 340,000 clones in the sample, 85% were seen once. The sequencing input was peripheral blood. These receptor sequences come from a woman aged 18-29 years with acute or convalescent COVID-19. The CDR3 runs from the conserved cysteine through the conserved F or W. The D gene is left open where the match is weak. Clone size is not always given. Where it is, it says once, few, many or a class for expanded clones.

v_call,cdr3_length,j_call,clone_size,d_call,cdr3_aa,cdr3_nt
TRBV28,14,TRBJ1-2,.,TRBD1,CASSSGTGGDGYTF,TGTGCCAGCAGTTCCGGGACAGGGGGTGATGGCTACACCTTC
TRBV19,13,TRBJ1-6,.,.,CASGTGGSSPLHF,TGTGCCAGTGGGACGGGGGGGAGTTCACCCCTCCACTTT
TRBV2,15,TRBJ1-6,.,TRBD1,CASTEGTGDNSPLHF,TGTGCCAGCACCGAAGGGACAGGGGATAATTCACCCCTCCACTTT
TRBV5-4,14,TRBJ2-3,once,TRBD1,CASGRDRGTDTQYF,TGTGCCAGCGGCCGGGACAGAGGCACAGATACGCAGTATTTT
TRBV12-5,20,TRBJ1-1,.,.,CASGLPQRRGGREMNTEAFF,TGTGCTAGTGGTTTGCCCCAGAGGCGGGGGGGGCGCGAAATGAACACTGAAGCTTTCTTT
TRBV30,17,TRBJ2-3,.,TRBD1,CAWSALGTGDSTDTQYF,TGTGCCTGGAGTGCCCTCGGGACAGGGGATAGCACAGATACGCAGTATTTT
TRBV2,13,TRBJ1-2,.,.,CASSDRNNYGYTF,TGTGCCAGCAGCGACAGGAATAACTATGGCTACACCTTC
TRBV19,14,TRBJ1-1,.,TRBD1,CASSTPGQGAQAFF,TGTGCCAGTAGCACCCCGGGACAGGGGGCGCAGGCTTTCTTT
TRBV3-1/TRBV3-2,16,TRBJ2-1,.,.,CASSPLGGTPYNEQFF,TGTGCCAGCAGCCCCCTTGGGGGGACCCCCTACAATGAGCAGTTCTTC
TRBV27,17,TRBJ2-5,.,TRBD1,CASGGTGYSRGSETQYF,TGTGCCAGCGGCGGGACAGGGTATTCGCGGGGCTCAGAGACCCAGTACTTC
TRBV19,13,TRBJ1-1,.,.,CASSIGGDTEAFF,TGTGCCAGTAGTATCGGGGGGGACACTGAAGCTTTCTTT
TRBV12-5,12,TRBJ1-6,.,.,CASGLADSPLHF,TGTGCTAGTGGTTTGGCGGATTCACCCCTCCACTTT
TRBV19,13,TRBJ1-2,.,.,CASSRPEIYGYTF,TGTGCCAGTAGTAGGCCCGAAATCTATGGCTACACCTTC
TRBV14,16,TRBJ2-2,.,TRBD1,CASSHFRDRFTGELFF,TGTGCCAGCAGCCACTTCCGGGACAGATTCACCGGGGAGCTGTTTTTT
TRBV5-1,14,TRBJ2-5,.,TRBD2,CASSLAGGQETQYF,TGCGCCAGCAGCTTGGCGGGGGGCCAAGAGACCCAGTACTTC
TRBV3-1/TRBV3-2,14,TRBJ1-5,.,.,CASSQRTDNQPQHF,TGTGCCAGCAGCCAAAGGACAGACAATCAGCCCCAGCATTTT
TRBV6-2/TRBV6-3,14,TRBJ2-5,once,.,CASSYSRGGETQYF,TGTGCCAGCAGTTACTCGAGGGGAGGAGAGACCCAGTACTTC
TRBV15,21,TRBJ2-3,.,TRBD2,CATSRKEYSKVTSGDTDTQYF,TGTGCCACCAGCAGAAAAGAGTATAGCAAAGTTACTAGCGGGGATACAGATACGCAGTATTTT
TRBV13,15,TRBJ2-3,.,.,CASSLRTPSTDTQYF,TGTGCCAGCAGCTTACGGACACCCAGCACAGATACGCAGTATTTT
TRBV9,15,TRBJ2-7,.,TRBD2,CASSPLSSGGPEQYF,TGTGCCAGCAGCCCTCTCTCGAGCGGGGGGCCCGAGCAGTACTTC
TRBV6-5,15,TRBJ1-2,.,TRBD1,CASIVRDRGNYGYTF,TGTGCCAGCATCGTCCGGGACAGGGGGAACTATGGCTACACCTTC
TRBV25-1,11,TRBJ2-7,.,.,CASSGYYEQYF,TGTGCCAGCAGTGGTTACTACGAGCAGTACTTC
TRBV14,16,TRBJ2-5,.,TRBD1,CASSLPGQGRRETQYF,TGTGCCAGCAGCCTCCCCGGACAGGGGCGGAGGGAGACCCAGTACTTC